This T cell receptor (beta chain) was sequenced for a study of T-cell reconstitution after alpha-beta-depleted transplantation in children. It was with unique molecular identifiers that the TCRbeta library was prepared. MiXCR, run by TCRdb on the PCR reads, gives a single entry per CDR3 protein. Of 300,000 to 350,000 distinct CDR3 sequences in the sample, roughly 16% were seen once. The CDR3 spans 15 residues. CDR1 and CDR2 from the germline V gene are SGHRS and YFSETQ. Trimming took 2 bases from V and 5 from J; bases not matched to a gene: 8. The source of this sequence is a male patient between 2 and 10 years old who had a stem cell transplant for acute lymphoblastic leukemia, so the T cells may come from the graft donor. The V and J genes are TRBV5-1 and TRBJ2-7; 9 bases fit TRBD2. Sequenced here: PBMCs, mostly from graft donor cells, sampled 360 days after TCRalphabeta/CD19-depleted stem cell transplant. The DNA for the CDR3 is TGCGCCAGCAGCTTCGGCGGGAGGGCCCTCGACGAGCAGTACTTC. This translates into CASSFGGRALDEQYF.